These 26 T cell receptor beta chains came from one sample sequenced in a study of shared clonotypes between healthy human individuals. Repertoires were generated with immunoSEQ multiplex PCR, while TCRdb's copy carries only in-frame clones and drops some. The sample lists approximately 650,000 clones, nearly 97% occurring once. Naive CD8 isolation took CD45RO-negative cells positively selected for CCR7 and excluded terminally differentiated effector memory CD45RA+ cells. The sequenced material came from naive CD8+ T cells sorted from blood. All receptors come from a woman aged 25-40 years in good health.

The rearrangement joins TRBV7-9 to TRBJ1-2, with 10 bases fitting TRBD1. V was pared by 1 base and J by 7 bases, with 15 bases of the junction left unmatched. CDR1 and CDR2 (germline): SEHNR, FQNEAQ (reference sequence). This CDR3 contains 18 residues. CDR3 amino acids: CASSLGSTGGLLPGGYTF. The CDR3 DNA follows: TGTGCCAGCAGCTTAGGGTCGACAGGGGGCCTACTCCCGGGTGGCTACACCTTC.

The V call is TRBV6-5, the J call TRBJ1-1, with D unclear. Looked up from germline, CDR1 is MNHEY and CDR2 is SVGAGI. V was pared by 2 bases and J by 2 bases, with 12 bases between. The CDR3 is made up of 15 amino acids. The CDR3 spells CASSYTAGYNTEAFF. For the CDR3, the DNA is TGTGCCAGCAGTTACACCGCGGGGTACAACACTGAAGCTTTCTTT.

The V gene is TRBV7-8, the J gene TRBJ2-1; 8 bases align to TRBD2. V lost 1 base and J lost 5; bases outside the gene matches: 4. The CDR3 is 15 amino acids. The germline gives CDR1 SGHVS, CDR2 FQNEAQ. The CDR3 sequence is CASSLEAGAHNEQFF. The CDR3 bases are TGTGCCAGCAGCTTAGAAGCGGGAGCCCACAATGAGCAGTTCTTC.

This chain joins TRBV27 and TRBJ1-2; TRBD1 is a possible D gene (5 bases). This CDR3 spans 15 amino acids. The ends were cut back, 2 bases at V and 4 bases at J, with 14 bases in the middle. Germline values: CDR1 MNHEY, CDR2 SMNVEV (reference sequence). The CDR3 here is CASSLDGGWGYGYTF. The CDR3 DNA reads as TGTGCCAGCAGTTTAGATGGGGGATGGGGCTATGGCTACACCTTC.

This clone came up once. This rearrangement joins TRBV11-2 to TRBJ2-5; D is uncertain. The DNA end lines up better with TRBJ2-7; the J call may be wrong. From germline, CDR1 is SGHAT and CDR2 FQNNGV. The CDR3 covers 15 residues. The DNA for the CDR3 is TGTGCCAGCAGCTTAAATCCGGGTCCCTCCTACGAGCAGTACTTC. Its translation: CASSLNPGPSYEQYF.

The chain joins TRBV19 to TRBJ2-5; D gene ambiguous. The CDR3 extends over 15 amino acids. The germline CDR1 and CDR2 sequences are LNHDA and SQIVND (reference sequence). V was cut by 1 base and J by 1 base, with 10 bases left in between. CDR3 DNA sequence: TGTGCCAGTAGTATAGGGTCAGGTCCCCAAGAGACCCAGTACTTC. Translating it yields CASSIGSGPQETQYF.

The chain employs TRBV28 and TRBJ1-2; 10 bases fit TRBD1. Looked up from germline, CDR1 is MDHEN and CDR2 is SYDVKM. The CDR3 is 18 amino acids. V was pared by 3 bases and J by 6 bases, with 16 bases of the junction left unmatched. In DNA form, the CDR3 reads TGTGCCAGCAGTTTCCTTGAGTTGGAGACAGGGGGCGCTGATGGCTACACCTTC. Residues: CASSFLELETGGADGYTF.

This clone is a singleton in its sample. The chain recombines TRBV27 with TRBJ2-1; TRBD2 aligns across 14 bases. CDR3 length equals 18 residues. The V gene end was trimmed by 5 bases and the J gene end by 0 bases; junction bases not matched to a gene: 6. The germline V gene has CDR1 MNHEY and CDR2 SMNVEV (reference sequence). The CDR3 DNA is TGTGCCAGCAGTCGGACTAGCGGGAGGCTGAGCTCCTACAATGAGCAGTTCTTC. It is translated as CASSRTSGRLSSYNEQFF.

This clone was recorded only once. This sample includes further DNA sequences coding for the same CDR3. The genes are TRBV2 and TRBJ2-7; unclear D gene. Germline loops: CDR1 SNHLY, CDR2 FYNNEI. This CDR3 has 12 residues. V lost 3 bases, J lost 4 bases, and 7 bases lay in between. CDR3 sequence: CASSDRGYEQYF. DNA of the CDR3: TGTGCCAGCAGTGACCGTGGTTACGAGCAGTACTTC.

This clone has a single count. The CDR3 DNA follows: TGTGCCAGTACCGTTGACAGCGAGAGTCAGCCCCAGCATTTT. It codes for CASTVDSESQPQHF. The rearrangement joins TRBV19 to TRBJ1-5; possibly TRBD1 for D (5 bases). Per the germline V gene, CDR1 is LNHDA and CDR2 is SQIVND (reference sequence). The V end was cut by 7 bases, the J end by 6 bases, with 16 bases between. CDR3 length equals 14 residues.

This clone was detected once. The chain recombines TRBV7-8 with TRBJ2-1; no definite D call. The CDR3 is 15 residues long. CDR1 and CDR2 (germline): SGHVS, FQNEAQ. Trimming took 5 bases from V and 3 from J, leaving 14 bases between them. This CDR3 is CASSPGPLLYNEQFF. The DNA of the CDR3 is TGTGCCAGCAGCCCCGGACCACTACTCTACAATGAGCAGTTCTTC.

The count of this clone is one. The V call is TRBV4-1, the J call TRBJ1-4; tentative D call: TRBD1 (6 bases). The CDR3 is 17 amino acids. Germline CDR1 reads MGHRA; CDR2 reads YSYEKL. Trimming pared 1 base from V and 8 bases from J, leaving 20 bases between. This chain's CDR3 is CASSQAPTAARGEKLFF. In DNA form, the CDR3 reads TGCGCCAGCAGCCAAGCACCGACGGCGGCAAGGGGGGAAAAACTGTTTTTT.

V is TRBV2 and J is TRBJ2-1, with 7 bases matching TRBD1. The length of the CDR3 is 15 residues. CDR1 SNHLY and CDR2 FYNNEI come from the germline V gene. Trimming removed 3 bases from V and 7 bases from J; junction bases left unmatched: 9. The DNA of the CDR3 is TGTGCCAGCAGTGAGGGTGGGACAGTGACTAATGAGCAGTTCTTC. This translates into CASSEGGTVTNEQFF.

The rearrangement links TRBV10-3 to TRBJ2-1; D is uncertain. Trimming stripped 6 bases from V and 6 bases from J, with 21 bases between. The germline CDR1 and CDR2 sequences are ENHRY and SYGVKD. CDR3 length equals 16 residues. Here the CDR3 reads CAIRASIGPPVNEQFF. The CDR3 coding sequence is TGTGCCATCAGAGCTTCTATCGGACCCCCTGTCAATGAGCAGTTCTTC.

The rearrangement uses TRBV27 and TRBJ1-1; D might be TRBD1 (6 bases). Trimming took off 7 bases at V and 5 bases at J, with 20 bases between the two ends. The CDR3 totals 15 residues. Germline loops: CDR1 MNHEY, CDR2 SMNVEV (reference sequence). This CDR3 is CASTDLKGVGTEAFF. CDR3 sequence (DNA): TGTGCCAGCACTGACTTGAAGGGGGTGGGGACTGAAGCTTTCTTT.

This clone came up once. V usage is TRBV28 and J usage is TRBJ1-5; D is perhaps TRBD1 (6 bases). The length of the CDR3 is 17 residues. Per germline, CDR1 MDHEN and CDR2 SYDVKM. V was clipped by 6 bases and J by 0 bases, with 18 bases between them. The CDR3 is CASSPVGGAGSNQPQHF. CDR3 in DNA: TGTGCCAGCAGCCCGGTGGGGGGCGCTGGTAGCAATCAGCCCCAGCATTTT.

The J gene is TRBJ2-3, the V gene TRBV19, with D possibly being TRBD1 (6 bases). Looked up from germline, CDR1 is LNHDA and CDR2 is SQIVND (reference sequence). Trimming took 5 bases from V and 2 from J, leaving 17 bases between them. CDR3 size: 16 residues. CDR3 coding DNA: TGTGCCAGTAGTCCATATCAGGGGAGCGACACAGATACGCAGTATTTT. It is translated as CASSPYQGSDTDTQYF. The full variable domain, its missing parts supplied by reference TRBV19 and TRBJ2-3, is DGGITQSPKYLFRKEGQNVTLSCEQNLNHDAMYWYRQDPGQGLRLIYYSQIVNDFQKGDIAEGYSVSREKKESFPLTVTSAQKNPTAFYLCASSPYQGSDTDTQYFGPGTRLTVL.

The CDR3 loop is CASSVEDGFSYEQYF. The CDR3 DNA sequence: TGTGCCAGCAGCGTAGAGGACGGGTTCTCCTACGAGCAGTACTTC. The chain employs TRBV9 and TRBJ2-7; no reliable D call. The CDR3 totals 15 residues. The germline V and J ends were trimmed by 0 bases and 0 bases, with 10 bases remaining between them. Germline loops: CDR1 SGDLS, CDR2 YYNGEE.

This clone was seen just once. The CDR3 DNA sequence: TGTGCCAGCAGCCACGGACAGTTCTACGAGCAGTACTTC. This translates into CASSHGQFYEQYF. The V gene is TRBV5-4, the J gene TRBJ2-7, with D perhaps matching TRBD1 (6 bases). The V gene's germline CDR1 is SGHNT and CDR2 YYREEE (reference sequence). CDR3 length: 13 residues. V was cut by 4 bases and J by 3 bases, with 11 bases left in between.

This clone came up once. V usage is TRBV28 and J usage is TRBJ2-2; D call uncertain. The CDR3 covers 14 residues. CDR1 and CDR2 (germline): MDHEN, SYDVKM. V lost 7 bases to trimming and J lost 0 bases, with 9 bases between them. The CDR3 sequence is CASTSTANTGELFF. CDR3 nucleotide sequence: TGTGCCAGCACCTCCACGGCGAACACCGGGGAGCTGTTTTTT.

The chain couples TRBV27 to TRBJ2-7, with unresolved D. Germline V gives CDR1 MNHEY, CDR2 SMNVEV (reference sequence). The length of the CDR3 is 14 residues. Trimming took off 3 bases at V and 5 bases at J, with 14 bases between the two ends. CDR3 sequence reads: CASSFGVQQNEQYF. In DNA form, the CDR3 reads TGTGCCAGCAGTTTTGGGGTTCAACAGAACGAGCAGTACTTC.

This clone was observed once. The gene calls are TRBV5-6 and TRBJ2-1; 12 positions match TRBD2. V shed 4 bases, J shed 4 bases, and the junction held 3 bases outside the gene matches. This CDR3 contains 15 residues. Looked up from germline, CDR1 is SGHDT and CDR2 is YYEEEE. CDR3 amino acids: CASSIGLAGYNEQFF. In DNA form, the CDR3 reads TGTGCCAGCAGCATCGGACTAGCGGGGTACAATGAGCAGTTCTTC.

The chain recombines TRBV27 with TRBJ2-3; 13 bases map to TRBD2. This CDR3 spans 15 amino acids. Germline CDR1 reads MNHEY; CDR2 reads SMNVEV (reference sequence). Trimming at V came to 5 bases and at J to 3 bases, leaving 2 bases not matched to a gene. CDR3 bases: TGTGCCAGCAGTACGGGACTAGCGGGGACAGATACGCAGTATTTT. As protein: CASSTGLAGTDTQYF.

The chain joins TRBV19 to TRBJ2-3; 10 bases map to TRBD2. The CDR3 is 16 amino acids. Germline CDR1 reads LNHDA; CDR2 reads SQIVND (reference sequence). The junction had 8 bases not matched to a gene; V was cut back by 5 bases and J by 3 bases. The CDR3 sequence: CASSPLAGVRTDTQYF. The CDR3 bases are TGTGCCAGTAGTCCCCTAGCGGGAGTAAGGACAGATACGCAGTATTTT.

This clone was counted only a few times. V gene TRBV23-1 combines with J gene TRBJ1-1, with D possibly being TRBD1 (5 bases). TRBV23-1 is sorted into the ORF group, with uncertain function. V was clipped by 10 bases and J by 5 bases, with 14 bases between them. The CDR3 sequence is 12 residues long. The CDR3 reads CAIKGRGTEAFF. The CDR3 region has the DNA TGCGCCATCAAAGGGCGGGGGACTGAAGCTTTCTTT.

The chain recombines TRBV5-7 with TRBJ2-7, with D perhaps TRBD2 (5 bases). TRBV5-7 is identified as an open reading frame with a role that is uncertain. V was trimmed by 4 bases and J by 1 base, leaving 12 bases between them. CDR3 length: 14 residues. DNA for the CDR3: TGTGCCAGCAGCCCGCGGGCTGGGTCCTACGAGCAGTACTTC. Protein product: CASSPRAGSYEQYF.